This T cell receptor (beta chain) was found in a study of cytomegalovirus exposure and HLA in healthy donors listed by TCRdb under 2017. For context, the study as a whole: According to a later analysis, the 120 or so validation repertoires were produced on the same platform as the 700 or so repertoires of the first cohort. The study was designed to test whether signatures of past pathogen exposure could be identified by cataloging public T cell receptors. Besides the first cohort of around 700 subjects, a separate validation cohort made up of around 120 different subjects was used. To predict cytomegalovirus infection status, the study brought together high-throughput TCR immunosequencing, statistical association of individual TCRs with disease status, and machine learning.

Libraries were prepared through the immunoSEQ multiplex PCR assay. The authors processed their data as follows. A statistical classification framework was developed to diagnose cytomegalovirus status using the catalog of TCR beta chain sequences. Imported from immuneACCESS, the table was reduced by TCRdb to in-frame sequences with V and J called. These copies leave out some clones; in studies compared against another copy, an unresolved V gene accounts for under half, and the cause of the remainder is not known. The V and J calls and the clone size are those of that table, but D and trimming were determined from the DNA. In this sample the table shows 110,000 or so clones, 70% to 90% of which occur a single time. Approximately 4% of the sample is held by the ten biggest clonotypes. The donors were included in the validation cohort of over a hundred subjects, a group kept apart from the roughly 690-subject first cohort.

Results the study describes overall, beyond this receptor: Most TCR sequences were observed very rarely across donors, whereas some public TCRs were present in many individuals. The study gave a list of 150 to 200 TCR beta chains associated with cytomegalovirus. A later analysis found that TCRs clustered in the first cohort also tended to co-occur in the roughly 110 validation repertoires, with 90% to 95% of cluster scores above 0. In both the original and validation cohorts, the classifier was reported to diagnose cytomegalovirus status with high specificity and sensitivity. In vitro tests confirmed that three of the cytomegalovirus-associated TCR beta chains recognize cytomegalovirus antigens. All 120 or so repertoires were used to score co-occurrence in the validation cohort in a later analysis, because that analysis had no HLA typing for the cohort. The authors suggested that the approach could potentially be extended to other disease states and immunological phenotypes.

In regard to this clone: Its binding antigen is unknown. Base quality data are lacking; no much larger clone is found one base away. The sample contains more than one DNA sequence encoding this CDR3.

The cysteine opens and the phenylalanine closes a CDR3 of 10 amino acids. This entry keeps only the CDR3 DNA: 30 bases, framed from base 1. The junction carries 3 bases between V and J, which are trimmed by 6 bases and 2 bases respectively. Looking up the germline V gene (reference sequence) yields CDR1 DFQATT and CDR2 SNEGSKA. The TCR sequence derives from a young woman in good health and CMV-seropositive. The V and J genes are TRBV20-1 and TRBJ2-3; no D gene can be assigned with confidence. Sample: PBMCs. CDR3 sequence: CSAYTDTQYF. The nucleotide sequence reads as follows: TGCAGTGCGTACACAGATACGCAGTATTTT.